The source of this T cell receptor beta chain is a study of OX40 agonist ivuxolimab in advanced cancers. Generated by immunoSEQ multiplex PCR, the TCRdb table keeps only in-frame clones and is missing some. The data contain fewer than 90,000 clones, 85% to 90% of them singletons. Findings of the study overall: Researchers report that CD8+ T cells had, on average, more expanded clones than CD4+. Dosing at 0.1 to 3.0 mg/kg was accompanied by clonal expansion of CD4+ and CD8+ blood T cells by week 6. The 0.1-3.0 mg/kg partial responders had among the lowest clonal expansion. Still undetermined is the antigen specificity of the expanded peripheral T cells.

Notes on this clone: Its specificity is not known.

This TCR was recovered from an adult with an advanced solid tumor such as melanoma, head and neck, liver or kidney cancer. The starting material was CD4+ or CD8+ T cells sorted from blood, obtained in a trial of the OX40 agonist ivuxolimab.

CDR3 in DNA: TGTGCCAGCAGTGTCGCGGGGGGGCGCGTCGGGGAGCTGTTTTTT. As protein: CASSVAGGRVGELFF. The rearrangement links TRBV2 to TRBJ2-2; 9 bases are a match to TRBD2. The CDR3 totals 15 residues. J was trimmed by 7 bases and V by 4 bases; bases with no gene match: 7. Germline assignment: CDR1 SNHLY and CDR2 FYNNEI.